This T cell receptor beta chain was recovered during a study of response to subunit inactivated influenza vaccine (dated by TCRdb to 2017 to 2018). Regarding the research as a whole: To follow how T cells responded to a trivalent subunit inactivated influenza vaccine, the researchers relied on deep quantitative profiling of the T cell receptor repertoire. Paper-wide results and their limitations: According to the authors, only a limited number of new T cells may be recruited by each seasonal influenza vaccination.

This clonotype was counted between two and nine times. The clone's antigen remains unknown. Base qualities are missing; no much larger clone stands one base away. The germline ends are 23 bases apart after V is trimmed by 0 bases and J by 4 bases. The germline V gene encodes CDR1 SGDLS and CDR2 YYNGEE. The CDR3 goes from the cysteine to the phenylalanine over 18 residues. Only CDR3 DNA remains: 54 bases, in frame from the first base. The method behind the library was RT-PCR. Sequencing instrument: Illumina HiSeq 2500. TCRdb handled the public reads itself, with Q25 trimming in fastp and clone calling in MiXCR, and kept productive beta chains. Merged by CDR3 protein, the rows form single entries marked with the most common genes and DNA. Counted in this sample were roughly 780,000 distinct CDR3 sequences; around 18% of them appeared once. Approximately 11% of the sample comes from the top ten.

This sample comprised PBMCs from blood, obtained roughly 5 days after vaccination. This sequence uses TRBV9 and TRBJ2-7, and TRBD2 may be the D gene, going by 6 matching bases. This receptor was identified in a man aged 50 to 59 who received an inactivated influenza vaccine. Donor details come from another sample of the same person, matched by shared clones. CDR3 loop: CASSVDSSLAAGSYEQYF. The DNA sequence follows: TGTGCCAGCAGCGTAGACTCCTCCTTGGCGGCGGGAAGTTACGAGCAGTACTTC.